This T cell receptor beta chain was sequenced during a study of blood T cell repertoires in COVID-19. Study-wide context: The United States, Italy and Spain provided the acute and convalescent COVID-19 samples.

Per the original methods: Researchers report that nucleated cell counts were estimated from reference gene primer amplification. The method was immunoSEQ multiplex PCR; TCRdb's version includes in-frame clones alone and lacks a portion of them. The DNA was the basis for D and trimming; V, J and clone size are from that table. The sample holds about 230,000 clones, about nine tenths seen once. The CDR3 is 14 amino acids. Germline CDR1 is SGHAT and CDR2 is FQDESV (reference sequence). Trimming took off 5 bases at V and 0 bases at J, with 10 bases between the two ends. Specimen: peripheral blood. The clonotype was recovered from a man aged 50-59 years with COVID-19, enrolled during active disease. V gene TRBV11-1 combines with J gene TRBJ1-1; no definite D call. The CDR3 protein is CASSNRHVNTEAFF. The CDR3 DNA follows: TGTGCCAGCAGCAACAGACACGTGAACACTGAAGCTTTCTTT.